Below, 10 T cell receptor beta chains from the same sample are listed, as sequenced in a study of beta chain features in type 1 diabetes (dated by TCRdb to 2016 to 2018). Study-level results and caveats: In all four CD4+ subsets, TCRB CDR3 length was moderately but significantly shorter in type 1 diabetes patients.

No antigen is known for these receptors. To prepare the library, the immunoSEQ multiplex PCR assay was applied. All of the isolated RNA was reverse transcribed with the High Capacity cDNA Reverse Transcription Kit, so expressed TCRB transcripts were sequenced. As stored in TCRdb, this immuneACCESS dataset retains in-frame rearrangements with V and J assigned. A fraction of the clones does not appear; measured against another copy, unresolved V genes explain less than half of the discrepancy, and the remainder lacks a known reason. The sample table holds around 250,000 clones, of which around 14% were seen once. In total, the top ten clones hold 0.019% of the sample. The sample taken for sequencing was naive CD4+ T cells from blood. The sample's cell subset or site, from its label and the paper: true naive CD4+ T cells. These TCRs come from a young man with type 1 diabetes.

This clone was seen more than once but under ten times. This chain uses TRBV29-1 with TRBJ2-5, with a weak D call TRBD1 (6 bases). Per the germline V gene, CDR1 is SQVTM and CDR2 is ANQGSEA. V was cut by 3 bases and J by 11 bases, with 13 bases left in between. CDR3 length: 11 amino acids. CDR3 coding DNA: TGCAGCGTTGAGGACAGAGTTGAGCAGTACTTC. Amino acid sequence: CSVEDRVEQYF.

The chain recombines TRBV7-9 with TRBJ1-4, with 9 bases matching TRBD1. This CDR3 is built from 16 residues. CDR1 is SEHNR, CDR2 FQNEAQ, per germline (reference sequence). Losses at the gene ends were 1 base for V and 5 bases for J; bases not matched to a gene: 5. In nucleotides, the CDR3 is TGTGCCAGCAGCTTAGTGGGGACAGGGAGGAATGAAAAACTGTTTTTT. It encodes CASSLVGTGRNEKLFF.

This clone has just a few counts. This sequence joins TRBV5-1 and TRBJ1-1; tentative D call: TRBD1 (6 bases). CDR1 SGHRS and CDR2 YFSETQ come from the germline V gene. The CDR3 spans 13 residues. V lost 5 bases and J 2 bases, leaving 10 bases between the germline ends. CDR3 in DNA: TGCGCCAGCAGGGACAGCGTTAACACTGAAGCTTTCTTT. This codes for CASRDSVNTEAFF. Complete variable domain (other parts from reference TRBV5-1 and TRBJ1-1): KAGVTQTPRYLIKTRGQQVTLSCSPISGHRSVSWYQQTPGQGLQFLFEYFSETQRNKGNFPGRFSGRQFSNSRSEMNVSTLELGDSALYLCASRDSVNTEAFFGQGTRLTVV.

The genes are TRBV5-1 and TRBJ2-5, with TRBD2 as a possible D gene (5 bases). Germline loops: CDR1 SGHRS, CDR2 YFSETQ. The V gene lost 0 bases and the J gene lost 5 bases, with 11 bases spanning the gap. The CDR3 runs to 14 residues. CDR3 protein: CASSLEGSGETQYF. The CDR3 bases are TGCGCCAGCAGCTTGGAGGGCTCGGGGGAGACCCAGTACTTC.

This clone has only a few counts. The chain links TRBV11-2 to TRBJ2-2, with 10 bases aligning to TRBD2. This CDR3 has 15 amino acids. Germline CDR1 and CDR2: SGHAT and FQNNGV. The V segment lost 5 bases and the J segment 4 bases; nucleotides outside the gene matches: 4. The DNA of the CDR3 is TGTGCCAGCAGCGGACTAGCGGATCCCACCGGGGAGCTGTTTTTT. Its protein product is CASSGLADPTGELFF.

The chain is built from TRBV7-9 and TRBJ2-7; TRBD1 matches 9 bases. V was pared by 4 bases and J by 7 bases, with 8 bases of the junction left unmatched. Per germline, CDR1 SEHNR and CDR2 FQNEAQ (reference sequence). The CDR3 runs to 14 residues. In DNA form, the CDR3 reads TGTGCCAGCAGCTCGCCCAGGACAGGGGCAGAGCAGTACTTC. Amino acid sequence: CASSSPRTGAEQYF.

This clone was recorded a few times. The chain uses TRBV5-1 and TRBJ2-1, with D tentatively TRBD1 (6 bases). The CDR3 contains 15 residues. In germline, CDR1 is SGHRS, CDR2 YFSETQ. Deletions cut 0 bases from V and 2 bases from J, with 9 bases between. The CDR3 sequence is CASSLVQGAYNEQFF. The CDR3 coding sequence is TGCGCCAGCAGCTTGGTACAGGGAGCCTACAATGAGCAGTTCTTC.

This clone was seen a handful of times. The chain is built from TRBV10-1 and TRBJ1-2, with 7 bases fitting TRBD1. CDR3 length: 14 amino acids. J gave up 4 bases and V 10 bases, and 12 bases lay outside the gene matches. Germline loops: CDR1 WNHNN, CDR2 SYGVQD (reference sequence). The chain's CDR3 is CATFTGQASYGYTF. For the CDR3, the DNA is TGCGCCACCTTCACCGGACAGGCATCCTATGGCTACACCTTC.

This clone was observed a handful of times. The chain employs TRBV13 and TRBJ2-1; 7 bases are a match to TRBD2. There are 15 residues in the CDR3. With 5 bases clipped from V and 3 bases from J, the junction kept 7 bases outside the gene matches. Germline V lookup: CDR1 PRHDT, CDR2 FYEKMQ (reference sequence). CDR3 residues: CASSPERGRYNEQFF. CDR3 DNA sequence: TGTGCCAGCAGCCCGGAGCGGGGTCGCTACAATGAGCAGTTCTTC.

This chain's CDR3 is CASSPVIVNTEAFF. For the CDR3, the DNA is TGTGCCAGCAGCCCGGTCATAGTGAACACTGAAGCTTTCTTT. V is TRBV14 and J is TRBJ1-1, with D unresolved. The germline V gene encodes CDR1 SGHDN and CDR2 FVKESK. V lost 4 bases and J 0 bases, leaving 9 bases between the germline ends. The CDR3 loop spans 14 amino acids.